The 19 T cell receptor beta chains in this list originate from one sample, sequenced in a study of T cell responses to AZD1222 COVID-19 vaccine. Repertoires were generated with immunoSEQ multiplex PCR, while TCRdb's copy carries only in-frame clones and drops some. There are under 100,000 clones in the sample; around nine tenths occur only once, and less than 3.5% lies in the top ten. The material sequenced was peripheral blood, taken on day 0 of AZD1222 vaccination. These receptor sequences come from an adult in good health.

The J gene is TRBJ1-6, the V gene TRBV10-3; D not resolved. The CDR3 covers 13 residues. V was trimmed by 3 bases and J by 9 bases, leaving 9 bases between them. CDR1 is ENHRY, CDR2 SYGVKD, per germline. CDR3 amino acids: CAISDRERSPLHF. As DNA, the CDR3 is TGTGCCATCAGTGATAGGGAGCGTTCACCCCTCCACTTT.

The chain carries TRBV25-1 and TRBJ1-4, with D perhaps matching TRBD1 (5 bases). CDR1 is MGHDK, CDR2 SYGVNS, per germline. Trimming stripped 8 bases from V and 5 bases from J, with 12 bases between. CDR3 size: 13 residues. The CDR3, as DNA: TGTGCCAGCTCTAGCCCAGGGAATGAAAAACTGTTTTTT. Translation: CASSSPGNEKLFF.

This chain joins TRBV4-3 and TRBJ1-1; 11 bases match TRBD1. The V gene end was trimmed by 5 bases and the J gene end by 0 bases; junction bases not matched to a gene: 5. CDR3 length: 16 amino acids. Germline V gives CDR1 LGHNA, CDR2 YSLEER. In DNA, the CDR3 is TGCGCCAGCAGCTTGGACAGGGGGCGCTTGAACACTGAAGCTTTCTTT. This sequence encodes CASSLDRGRLNTEAFF.

CDR3 nucleotides: TGTGCCAGCAGCCTCAATCCCCCTGGGACAGGGAATTCACCCCTCCACTTT. Amino acids: CASSLNPPGTGNSPLHF. V usage is TRBV9 and J usage is TRBJ1-6; 9 nucleotides align to TRBD1. Per germline, CDR1 SGDLS and CDR2 YYNGEE. With V trimmed by 4 bases and J by 7 bases, 12 bases remained unmatched. This CDR3 has 17 residues.

The gene calls are TRBV4-1 and TRBJ2-7; TRBD2 agrees at 10 bases. Looked up from germline, CDR1 is MGHRA and CDR2 is YSYEKL. V was clipped by 0 bases and J by 7 bases; unmatched bases: 6. CDR3 length: 15 amino acids. CDR3 nucleotide sequence: TGCGCCAGCAGCCAAGAGAGCGGGGGGGCGGGTGAGCAGTACTTC. As protein: CASSQESGGAGEQYF.

The chain uses TRBV9 and TRBJ2-5; the D gene could be TRBD1 or TRBD2 (5 bases each). V was pared by 0 bases and J by 4 bases, with 16 bases between. Germline assignment: CDR1 SGDLS and CDR2 YYNGEE. The CDR3 extends over 16 amino acids. The CDR3 DNA is TGTGCCAGCAGCGTAGCTGGCAGGGCTGGGAGAGAGACCCAGTACTTC. It codes for CASSVAGRAGRETQYF.

The J gene is TRBJ1-3, the V gene TRBV3-1 (or the pseudogene TRBV3-2); D is undetermined. This CDR3 comprises 14 residues. The V gene's germline CDR1 is LGHDT and CDR2 YNNKEL (reference sequence). Trimming took 3 bases from V and 10 from J, leaving 16 bases between them. The CDR3 DNA sequence: TGTGCCAGCAGCCACCGGGTTTCCTTAGGAACCATATATTTT. This translates into CASSHRVSLGTIYF.

The J gene is TRBJ2-4, the V gene TRBV10-2; 10 bases are shared with TRBD2. Germline V gives CDR1 WSHSY, CDR2 SAAADI. CDR3 length: 19 amino acids. V was pared by 3 bases and J by 1 base, with 12 bases of the junction left unmatched. CDR3 in amino acids: CASSETLAGAKGAKNIQYF. The CDR3 DNA reads as TGCGCCAGCAGTGAAACTCTAGCGGGGGCTAAAGGTGCCAAAAACATTCAGTACTTC.

The rearrangement joins TRBV19 to TRBJ1-2; maybe TRBD1 (6 bases). V gave up 3 bases and J gave up 4 bases, with 12 bases separating them. CDR3 length: 14 amino acids. From germline, CDR1 is LNHDA and CDR2 SQIVND (reference sequence). The chain's CDR3 is CASSMEGEPYGYTF. The CDR3 DNA is TGTGCCAGTAGTATGGAGGGGGAACCCTATGGCTACACCTTC. The entire variable domain, with the rest obtained from reference TRBV19 and TRBJ1-2, is as follows: DGGITQSPKYLFRKEGQNVTLSCEQNLNHDAMYWYRQDPGQGLRLIYYSQIVNDFQKGDIAEGYSVSREKKESFPLTVTSAQKNPTAFYLCASSMEGEPYGYTFGSGTRLTVV.

The gene calls are TRBV19 and TRBJ1-4, with 8 nucleotides matching TRBD1. The CDR3 loop spans 14 amino acids. With V trimmed by 6 bases and J by 10 bases, 10 bases remained unmatched. CDR1 and CDR2 (germline): LNHDA, SQIVND (reference sequence). The CDR3 sequence: CASSTGQGSGKLFF. The CDR3 DNA reads as TGTGCCAGTAGCACCGGACAGGGCAGCGGAAAACTGTTTTTT.

The chain has TRBV7-2 and TRBJ2-3; 13 bases match TRBD2. J was trimmed by 7 bases and V by 5 bases; bases with no gene match: 3. The germline CDR1 and CDR2 sequences are SGHTA and FQGNSA. CDR3 length: 14 residues. DNA of the CDR3: TGTGCCAGCAGCCCGGGACTAGCGGGGTATACGCAGTATTTT. Translation gives CASSPGLAGYTQYF.

The chain joins TRBV5-8 to TRBJ2-7, with 9 nucleotides matching TRBD1. Germline V gene sequence: CDR1 SGHTS, CDR2 YDEGEE. With 6 bases clipped from V and 6 bases from J, the junction kept 19 bases outside the gene matches. The CDR3 is made up of 17 amino acids. For the CDR3, the DNA is TGTGCCAGCACCCCTAACGTCGGGACAGGGTTTTACCCCGAGCAGTACTTC. Translated, it gives CASTPNVGTGFYPEQYF.

The rearrangement links TRBV7-6 to TRBJ1-2, with 10 bases that match TRBD1. Germline CDR1 SGHVS, CDR2 FNYEAQ. After removal of 4 bases from V and 8 bases from J, the junction contained 7 bases not matched to a gene. This CDR3 spans 14 amino acids. DNA for the CDR3: TGTGCCAGCAGCTCCGGGACAGGGGAGCGCGGCTACACCTTC. As protein: CASSSGTGERGYTF.

The chain combines TRBV28 with TRBJ2-7; TRBD1 might be the D (5 bases). Between the trimmed V and J ends, which lost 6 bases and 8 bases, there was a span of 14 bases. Germline values: CDR1 MDHEN, CDR2 SYDVKM. The CDR3 extends over 12 amino acids. The CDR3 spells CASRAPDSKQYF. In DNA, the CDR3 is TGTGCCAGCAGGGCCCCCGACAGCAAGCAGTACTTC.

This sequence joins TRBV3-1 (or the pseudogene TRBV3-2) and TRBJ2-2; weak D call: TRBD2 (7 bases). V was cut by 3 bases and J by 2 bases, with 10 bases left in between. CDR1 and CDR2 (germline): LGHDT, YNNKEL (reference sequence). The CDR3 loop spans 15 amino acids. The DNA for the CDR3 is TGTGCCAGCAGCCAGTCGGGGGGCAACACCGGGGAGCTGTTTTTT. It translates to CASSQSGGNTGELFF.

The rearrangement links TRBV30 to TRBJ1-1; D perhaps matches TRBD1 (5 bases). Germline loops: CDR1 GTSNPN, CDR2 SVGIG (reference sequence). The CDR3 length is 16 residues. V lost 5 bases to trimming and J lost 11 bases, with 30 bases between them. DNA for the CDR3: TGTGCCTGGTTTTTGGGCGAAAGAGGGGAGGAAATTCGGGCTTTCTTT. Translated, it gives CAWFLGERGEEIRAFF.

The chain joins TRBV6-5 to TRBJ2-7, with D perhaps matching TRBD2 (6 bases). This CDR3 has 15 residues. The V gene lost 6 bases and the J gene lost 4 bases, with 19 bases spanning the gap. Germline V CDR1 and CDR2: MNHEY, SVGAGI. The CDR3 region has the DNA TGTGCCAGCAGCCGGGACTGGCGGGGTTTGTACGAGCAGTACTTC. Translated: CASSRDWRGLYEQYF.

The V and J genes are TRBV27 and TRBJ1-4; D is perhaps TRBD1 (6 bases). CDR1 MNHEY and CDR2 SMNVEV come from the germline V gene (reference sequence). There are 15 residues in the CDR3. V lost 2 bases, J lost 4 bases, and 11 bases lay in between. Here the CDR3 DNA reads TGTGCCAGCAGTTTAAGGGGGATGCGTAATGAAAAACTGTTTTTT. Amino acids: CASSLRGMRNEKLFF.

This rearrangement joins TRBV18 to TRBJ2-5, with D uncertain. The CDR3 is made up of 12 amino acids. V gave up 2 bases and J gave up 1 base, with 2 bases separating them. The germline CDR1 and CDR2 sequences are KGHSH and LQKENI. The CDR3 loop reads CASSPSQETQYF. CDR3 sequence (DNA): TGTGCCAGCTCACCATCCCAAGAGACCCAGTACTTC.